One sample yielded the 5 T cell receptor beta chains listed below, sequenced in a study of blood T cell repertoires in COVID-19. Profiling relied on immunoSEQ multiplex PCR, and the TCRdb table lists in-frame clones only, not all of them. The sample lists about 280,000 clones; around 90% were seen once. The sequenced sample consisted of peripheral blood. All receptors derive from a man younger than 35 with active or convalescent COVID-19.

J is TRBJ1-5 and V is TRBV15; 8 nucleotides match TRBD1. The trim removed 6 bases at V and 2 bases at J, leaving 6 bases unmatched. The CDR3 runs to 15 residues. Germline V CDR1 and CDR2: LNHNV, YYDKDF (reference sequence). The CDR3 DNA reads as TGTGCCACCAGAGAGACAGGGGCGGGCAATCAGCCCCAGCATTTT. Translating it yields CATRETGAGNQPQHF.

The V and J genes are TRBV15 and TRBJ1-2; the match to TRBD1 covers 10 bases. The CDR3 is 15 amino acids. Germline V CDR1 and CDR2: LNHNV, YYDKDF (reference sequence). The junction had 3 bases not matched to a gene; V was cut back by 1 base and J by 4 bases. CDR3 nucleotide sequence: TGTGCCACCAGCAGAGTCGGACAGGGGGGCTATGGCTACACCTTC. Translating gives CATSRVGQGGYGYTF.

The chain couples TRBV30 to TRBJ1-1; D not resolved. Germline V lookup: CDR1 GTSNPN, CDR2 SVGIG (reference sequence). V lost 1 base and J lost 5, with 11 bases in between. The CDR3 spans 13 residues. The CDR3 DNA reads as TGTGCCTGGAGTGCAGAGCGAGGGACTGAAGCTTTCTTT. Translating gives CAWSAERGTEAFF.

This clone appeared once. The chain joins TRBV7-9 to TRBJ2-3; TRBD1 matches at 8 bases. The CDR3 totals 12 residues. From germline, CDR1 is SEHNR and CDR2 FQNEAQ (reference sequence). V lost 4 bases, J lost 10 bases, and 4 bases stayed unmatched. The CDR3 loop reads CASSSPGGAQYF. The DNA for the CDR3 is TGTGCCAGCAGCTCCCCAGGGGGCGCGCAGTATTTT.

The chain couples TRBV5-8 to TRBJ1-2, with 9 bases identical to TRBD1. The CDR3 totals 14 residues. The J segment lost 8 bases and the V segment lost 4 bases, leaving 9 bases of the junction unmatched. Germline V gives CDR1 SGHTS, CDR2 YDEGEE. The CDR3 reads CASSRTGGGSGYTF. In DNA form, the CDR3 reads TGTGCCAGCAGCCGTACAGGGGGCGGTTCGGGCTACACCTTC.